This T cell receptor (beta chain) appears in the sequencing data of a study of T cell responses to AZD1222 COVID-19 vaccine. Method: immunoSEQ multiplex PCR; TCRdb's copy keeps in-frame clones and lacks some. The sample carries 90,000 to 100,000 clones, 85% recorded once. CDR1 and CDR2 (germline): LGHDT, YNNKEL (reference sequence). V was trimmed by 3 bases and J by 7 bases, leaving 10 bases between them. The CDR3 is 13 amino acids. This chain uses TRBV3-1 (or the pseudogene TRBV3-2) with TRBJ2-1; D is perhaps TRBD2 (5 bases). The receptor's source is an adult who received the AZD1222 COVID-19 vaccine. The sequencing used peripheral blood, collected 28 days after the second AZD1222 dose. The CDR3 loop is CASSHTRENEQFF. CDR3 in DNA: TGTGCCAGCAGCCATACCCGGGAAAATGAGCAGTTCTTC.